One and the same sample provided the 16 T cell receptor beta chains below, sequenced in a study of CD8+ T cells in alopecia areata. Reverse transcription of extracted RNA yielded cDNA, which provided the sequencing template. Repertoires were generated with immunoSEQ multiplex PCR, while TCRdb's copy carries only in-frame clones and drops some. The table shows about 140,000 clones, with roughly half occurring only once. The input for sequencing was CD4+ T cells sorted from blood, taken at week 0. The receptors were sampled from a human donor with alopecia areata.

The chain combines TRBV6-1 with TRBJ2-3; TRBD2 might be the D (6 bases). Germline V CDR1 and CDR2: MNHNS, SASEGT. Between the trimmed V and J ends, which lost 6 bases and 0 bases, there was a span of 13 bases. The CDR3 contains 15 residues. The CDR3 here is CASSSPGLSTDTQYF. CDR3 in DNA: TGTGCCAGCAGCTCGCCGGGACTTAGCACAGATACGCAGTATTTT.

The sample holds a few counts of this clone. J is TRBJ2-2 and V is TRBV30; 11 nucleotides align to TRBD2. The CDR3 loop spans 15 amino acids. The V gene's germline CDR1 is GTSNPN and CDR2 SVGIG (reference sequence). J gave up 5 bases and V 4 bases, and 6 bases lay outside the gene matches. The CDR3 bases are TGTGCCTGGAAATATAGCGGGAGGGATACCGGGGAGCTGTTTTTT. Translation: CAWKYSGRDTGELFF.

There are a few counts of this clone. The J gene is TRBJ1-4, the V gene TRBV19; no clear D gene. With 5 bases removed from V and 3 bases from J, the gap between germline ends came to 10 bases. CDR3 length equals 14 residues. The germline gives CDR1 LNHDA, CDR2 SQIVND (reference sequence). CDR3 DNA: TGTGCCAGTAGTTTGGGGATTCCTAATGAAAAACTGTTTTTT. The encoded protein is CASSLGIPNEKLFF.

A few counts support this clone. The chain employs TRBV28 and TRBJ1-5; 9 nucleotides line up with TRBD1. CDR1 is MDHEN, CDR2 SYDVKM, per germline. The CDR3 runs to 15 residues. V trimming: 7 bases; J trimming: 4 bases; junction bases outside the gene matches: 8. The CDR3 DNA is TGTGCCAGCAAACAATACGGGACAGGGAATCAGCCCCAGCATTTT. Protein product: CASKQYGTGNQPQHF.

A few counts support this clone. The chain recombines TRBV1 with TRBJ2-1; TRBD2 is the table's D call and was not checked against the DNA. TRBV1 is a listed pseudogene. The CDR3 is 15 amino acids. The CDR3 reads CTSSPGLAGLNEQFF. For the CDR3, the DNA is TGCACCAGCAGCCCGGGACTAGCGGGGCTGAATGAGCAGTTCTTC.

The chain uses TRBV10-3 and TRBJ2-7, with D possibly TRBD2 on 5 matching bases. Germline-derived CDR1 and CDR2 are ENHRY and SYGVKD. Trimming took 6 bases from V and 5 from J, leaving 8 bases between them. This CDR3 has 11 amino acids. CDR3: CAIRGGHEQYF. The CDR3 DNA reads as TGTGCCATCAGAGGAGGACACGAGCAGTACTTC.

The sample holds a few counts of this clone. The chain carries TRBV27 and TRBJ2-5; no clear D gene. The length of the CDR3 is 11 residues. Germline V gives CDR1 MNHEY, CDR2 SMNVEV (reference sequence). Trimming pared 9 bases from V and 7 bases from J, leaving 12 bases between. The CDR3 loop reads CARSSPRTQYF. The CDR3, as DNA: TGTGCCAGATCTTCCCCCCGGACCCAGTACTTC.

CDR3 bases: TGTGCCAGCAGCTTAGTTGGTAGCGGGAGGTCCTCCTACAATGAGCAGTTCTTC. This gives the protein CASSLVGSGRSSYNEQFF. The chain is built from TRBV7-9 and TRBJ2-1; TRBD2 matches at 10 bases. Germline values: CDR1 SEHNR, CDR2 FQNEAQ (reference sequence). The length of the CDR3 is 18 residues. V was clipped by 1 base and J by 0 bases; unmatched bases: 6. Looking up the rest from reference TRBV7-9 and TRBJ2-1 gives the full variable domain: DTGVSQNPRHKITKRGQNVTFRCDPISEHNRLYWYRQTLGQGPEFLTYFQNEAQLEKSRLLSDRFSAERPKGSFSTLEIQRTEQGDSAMYLCASSLVGSGRSSYNEQFFGPGTRLTVL.

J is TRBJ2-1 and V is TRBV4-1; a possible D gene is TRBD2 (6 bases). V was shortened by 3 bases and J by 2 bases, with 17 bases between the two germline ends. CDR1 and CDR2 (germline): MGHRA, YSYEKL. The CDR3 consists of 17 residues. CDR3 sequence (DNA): TGCGCCAGCAGCCACCTTTTAGGGACTCCCACCTACAATGAGCAGTTCTTC. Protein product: CASSHLLGTPTYNEQFF.

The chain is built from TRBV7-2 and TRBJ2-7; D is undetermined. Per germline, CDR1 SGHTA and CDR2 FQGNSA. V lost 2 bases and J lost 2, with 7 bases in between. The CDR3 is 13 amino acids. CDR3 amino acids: CASSLSTAYEQYF. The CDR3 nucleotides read TGTGCCAGCAGCTTATCCACGGCCTACGAGCAGTACTTC.

The CDR3 reads CASSQTGTSEYF. The CDR3 region has the DNA TGCGCCAGCAGCCAAACCGGGACTAGCGAGTACTTC. V usage is TRBV4-1 and J usage is TRBJ2-5, with TRBD2 matching 10 bases. V dropped 2 bases and J dropped 12; count of bases not matched to a gene: 3. The CDR3 is 12 amino acids. Per the germline V gene, CDR1 is MGHRA and CDR2 is YSYEKL.

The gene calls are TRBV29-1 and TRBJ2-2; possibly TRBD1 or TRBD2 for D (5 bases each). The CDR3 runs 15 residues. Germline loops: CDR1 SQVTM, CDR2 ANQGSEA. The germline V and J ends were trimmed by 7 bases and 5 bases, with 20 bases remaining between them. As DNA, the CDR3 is TGCAGCGCCCGGTCAGGGAGACAGTTGACCGGGGAGCTGTTTTTT. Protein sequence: CSARSGRQLTGELFF.

The CDR3 loop is CASSLERGGETQYF. CDR3 in DNA: TGTGCCAGCAGCTTAGAGCGGGGGGGAGAGACCCAGTACTTC. The rearrangement joins TRBV7-7 to TRBJ2-5, with TRBD2 matching 10 bases. The V gene's germline CDR1 is SSHAT and CDR2 FNYEAQ (reference sequence). V was clipped by 1 base and J by 4 bases; unmatched bases: 0. The CDR3 spans 14 residues.

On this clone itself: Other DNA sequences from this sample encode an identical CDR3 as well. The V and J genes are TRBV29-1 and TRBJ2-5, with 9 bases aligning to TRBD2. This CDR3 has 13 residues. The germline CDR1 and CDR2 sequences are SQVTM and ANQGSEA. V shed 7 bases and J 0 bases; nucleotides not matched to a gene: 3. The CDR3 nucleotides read TGCAGCGCCCCTAGCGGGAACCAAGAGACCCAGTACTTC. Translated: CSAPSGNQETQYF.

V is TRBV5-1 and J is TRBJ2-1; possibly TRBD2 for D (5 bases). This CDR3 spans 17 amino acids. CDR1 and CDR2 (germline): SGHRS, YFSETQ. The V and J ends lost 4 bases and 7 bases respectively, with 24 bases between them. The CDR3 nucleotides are TGCGCCAGCAGCCTCCGGTCTCGCGGTGGGAGTGGGAATGAGCAGTTCTTC. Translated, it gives CASSLRSRGGSGNEQFF.

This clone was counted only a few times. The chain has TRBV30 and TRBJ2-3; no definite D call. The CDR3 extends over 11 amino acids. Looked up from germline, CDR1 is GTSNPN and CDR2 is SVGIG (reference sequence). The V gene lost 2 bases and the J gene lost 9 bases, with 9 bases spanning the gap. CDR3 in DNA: TGTGCCTGGAGTCTGTCCGGGACGCAGTATTTT. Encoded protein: CAWSLSGTQYF.